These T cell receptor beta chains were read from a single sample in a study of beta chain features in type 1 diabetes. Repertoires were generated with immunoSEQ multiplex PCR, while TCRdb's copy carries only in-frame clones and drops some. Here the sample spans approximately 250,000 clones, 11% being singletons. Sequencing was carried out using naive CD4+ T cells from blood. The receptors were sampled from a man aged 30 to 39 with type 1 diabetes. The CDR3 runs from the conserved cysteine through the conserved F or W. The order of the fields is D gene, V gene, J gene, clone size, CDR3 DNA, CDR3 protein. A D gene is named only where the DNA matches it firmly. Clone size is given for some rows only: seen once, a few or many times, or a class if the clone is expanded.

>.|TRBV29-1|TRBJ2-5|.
TGCAGCGTTGATCTGGGACACAAAGAGACCCAGTACTTC
CSVDLGHKETQYF
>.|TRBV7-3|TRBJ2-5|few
TGTGCCAGCAGTCTATGGAGACAAGAGACCCAGTACTTC
CASSLWRQETQYF
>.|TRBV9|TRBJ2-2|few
TGTGCCAGCAGCGTAGATACAGGGAGGAACACCGGGGAGCTGTTTTTT
CASSVDTGRNTGELFF
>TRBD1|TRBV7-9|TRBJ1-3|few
TGTGCCAGCAGCTCCGACAGGGGTGCTGGAAACACCATATATTTT
CASSSDRGAGNTIYF
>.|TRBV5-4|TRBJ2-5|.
TGTGCCAGCAGCGGCGACTACTACCAAGAGACCCAGTACTTC
CASSGDYYQETQYF
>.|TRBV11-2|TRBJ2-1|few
TGTGCCAGCAGCCGAAGACAGGACAGCTCCTACAATGAGCAGTTCTTC
CASSRRQDSSYNEQFF
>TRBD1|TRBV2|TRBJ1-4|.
TGTGCCAGCGGACAGGAGAGTAATGAAAAACTGTTTTTT
CASGQESNEKLFF
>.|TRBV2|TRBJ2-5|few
TGTGCCAGCAATAAGGGGATCACCCAAGAGACCCAGTACTTC
CASNKGITQETQYF
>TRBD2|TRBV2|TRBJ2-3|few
TGTGCCAGCATGATCGGGGGGGCAACAGATACGCAGTATTTT
CASMIGGATDTQYF
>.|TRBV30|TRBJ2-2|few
TGTGCCTGGGATACTTCCACCGGGGAGCTGTTTTTT
CAWDTSTGELFF
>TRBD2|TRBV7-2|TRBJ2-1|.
TGTGCCAGCAGCTTAGTCGGTCTAGCGGGGAAGAATGAGCAGTTCTTC
CASSLVGLAGKNEQFF
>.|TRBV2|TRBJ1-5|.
TGTGCCAGCAATTCCCAGGATCAGCCCCAGCATTTT
CASNSQDQPQHF
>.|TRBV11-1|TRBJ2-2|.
TGTGCCAGCAGCTCCCGAGGCGGGGAGCTGTTTTTT
CASSSRGGELFF
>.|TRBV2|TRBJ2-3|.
TGTGCCAGCAGCCAATCAGGAGATACGCAGTATTTT
CASSQSGDTQYF
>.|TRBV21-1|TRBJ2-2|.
TGTGCCAGCAGCAATGAAGACAGACACAACACCGGGGAGCTGTTTTTT
CASSNEDRHNTGELFF
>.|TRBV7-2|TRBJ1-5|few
TGTGCCAGCAGCTTAGGGGCCGTGTATAGCAATCAGCCCCAGCATTTT
CASSLGAVYSNQPQHF
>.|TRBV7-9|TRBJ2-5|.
TGTGCCAGCAGCTTACAGGGGATAGCGGAGACCCAGTACTTC
CASSLQGIAETQYF
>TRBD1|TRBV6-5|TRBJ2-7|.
TGTGCCAGCAGTGGACAGGGCCACGAGCAGTACTTC
CASSGQGHEQYF
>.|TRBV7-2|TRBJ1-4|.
TGTGCCAGCGGGCAGGATGATGAAAAACTGTTTTTT
CASGQDDEKLFF
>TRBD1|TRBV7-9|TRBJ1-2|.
TGTGCCAGCAGCGGACGGGACAGGGGGGACTATGGCTACACCTTC
CASSGRDRGDYGYTF
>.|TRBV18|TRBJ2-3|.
TGTGCCAGCTCCCCGCGGGACGGAAGCACAGATACGCAGTATTTT
CASSPRDGSTDTQYF
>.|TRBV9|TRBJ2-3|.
TGTGCCAGCAGCACCGGGTATACGCAGTATTTT
CASSTGYTQYF
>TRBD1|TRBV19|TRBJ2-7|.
TGTGCCAGTAGTTTACGGACAGGGGGCAACGAGCAGTACTTC
CASSLRTGGNEQYF
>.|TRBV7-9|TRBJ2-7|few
TGTGCCAGCAGTTCGTCTACGGGTTACGAGCAGTACTTC
CASSSSTGYEQYF
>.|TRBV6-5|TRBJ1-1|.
TGTGCCAGCAGTTACCGCAGGAACACTGAAGCTTTCTTT
CASSYRRNTEAFF
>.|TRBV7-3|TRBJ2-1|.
TGTGCCAGCAGCTTACAACAGGGCGGAGAGCAGTTCTTC
CASSLQQGGEQFF
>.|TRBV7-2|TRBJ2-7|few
TGTGCCAGCAGCTCTATAGCGTGGGGTAGCTCCTACGAGCAGTACTTC
CASSSIAWGSSYEQYF
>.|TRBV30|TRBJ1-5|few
TGTGCCTGGAGAAGCAGGGGTGGTGATCAGCCCCAGCATTTT
CAWRSRGGDQPQHF
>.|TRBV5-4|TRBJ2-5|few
TGTGCCAGCAGCTTGAATTGGGCTCAAGAGACCCAGTACTTC
CASSLNWAQETQYF
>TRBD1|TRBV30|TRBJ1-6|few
TGTGCCTGGAGGATGACAGGGTATAATTCACCCCTCCACTTT
CAWRMTGYNSPLHF
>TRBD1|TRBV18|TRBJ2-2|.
TGTGCCAGCTCACCGACGACAGGGTCGAACACCGGGGAGCTGTTTTTT
CASSPTTGSNTGELFF
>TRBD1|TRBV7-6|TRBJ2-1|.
TGTGCCAGCAGCCCACCCCCGACAGGGATCCATGAGCAGTTCTTC
CASSPPPTGIHEQFF
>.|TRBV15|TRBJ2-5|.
TGTGCCACCAGCAGAGGACCCCCGACAGTCGGGCTAGTCGAGACCCAGTACTTC
CATSRGPPTVGLVETQYF
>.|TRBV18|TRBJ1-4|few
TGTGCCAGCTCACCACCGAACAGGGAGAGAGAAAAACTGTTTTTT
CASSPPNREREKLFF
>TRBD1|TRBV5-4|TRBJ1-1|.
TGTGCCAGCAGTTTCAGACAGGGGGCGGGAACTGAAGCTTTCTTT
CASSFRQGAGTEAFF
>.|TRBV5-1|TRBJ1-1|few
TGCGCCAGCAGCTTGTTAGTGAACACTGAAGCTTTCTTT
CASSLLVNTEAFF
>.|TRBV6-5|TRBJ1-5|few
TGTGCCAGCAGCCAAGGACAAAGCAATCAGCCCCAGCATTTT
CASSQGQSNQPQHF
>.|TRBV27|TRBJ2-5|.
TGTGCCAGCAGTTTCGGGGGACGCGGGGAGACCCAGTACTTC
CASSFGGRGETQYF
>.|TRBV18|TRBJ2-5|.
TGTGCCAGCTCACCGGAGGTTCCCAAAGAGACCCAGTACTTC
CASSPEVPKETQYF
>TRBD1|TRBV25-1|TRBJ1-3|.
TGTGCCAGCAGTAACAGGGGCTCTGGAAACACCATATATTTT
CASSNRGSGNTIYF
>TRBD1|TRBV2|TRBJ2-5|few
TGTGCCAGCACCTCTCAGGGACAGGGAGAAGAGACCCAGTACTTC
CASTSQGQGEETQYF
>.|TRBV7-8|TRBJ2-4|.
TGTGCCAGCAGCCCCCGTCCGCTCACTACCAAAAACATTCAGTACTTC
CASSPRPLTTKNIQYF
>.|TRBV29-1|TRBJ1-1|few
TGCAGCGCCCAGGGAGGGGGCACTGAAGCTTTCTTT
CSAQGGGTEAFF
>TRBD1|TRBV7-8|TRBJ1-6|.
TGTGCCAGCAGCTGGCCCGGACAGGGGGTTAGTTCACCCCTCCACTTT
CASSWPGQGVSSPLHF
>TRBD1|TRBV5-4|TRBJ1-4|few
TGTGCCAGCAGCCGGACAGGGGGGAATGAAAAACTGTTTTTT
CASSRTGGNEKLFF
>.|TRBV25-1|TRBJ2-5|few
TGTGCCAGCTCCTCCGGGTGGGAGACCCAGTACTTC
CASSSGWETQYF
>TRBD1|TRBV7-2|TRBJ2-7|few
TGTGCCAGCAGCGCCCGGGACAGGTACTACGAGCAGTACTTC
CASSARDRYYEQYF
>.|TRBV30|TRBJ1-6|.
TGTGCCTGGGACGGGAGCTCCTATAATTCACCCCTCCACTTT
CAWDGSSYNSPLHF
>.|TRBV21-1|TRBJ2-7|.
TGTGCCAGCGTCCCGAGCGGGGGGATTAGCTCCTACGAGCAGTACTTC
CASVPSGGISSYEQYF
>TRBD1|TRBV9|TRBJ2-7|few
TGTGCCAGCAGCGTAGCAGGACAGGGGGCCGTCTACGAGCAGTACTTC
CASSVAGQGAVYEQYF
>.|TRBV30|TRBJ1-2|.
TGTGCCTGGACCCCGGGGAGGCGCTACACCTTC
CAWTPGRRYTF
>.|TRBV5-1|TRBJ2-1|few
TGCGCCAGCAGCCCGGACAGTGGACTGTACAATGAGCAGTTCTTC
CASSPDSGLYNEQFF
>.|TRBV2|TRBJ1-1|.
TGTGCCAGCAGTCAACACGCCGAAGCTTTCTTT
CASSQHAEAFF